The rows below give T cell receptor beta chains drawn from one sample of a study of blood T cell repertoires in COVID-19. TCRdb keeps only in-frame clones here, not all; method: immunoSEQ multiplex PCR. The repertoire holds some 170,000 clones, over 80% seen once, with around 8% in the top ten. Sample: peripheral blood. The receptors here all came from a woman in her seventies with acute or convalescent COVID-19. Each CDR3 is given with its conserved first and last residue. The order of the fields is V gene, J gene, D gene, clone size, CDR3 DNA, CDR3 protein. A D gene is named only where the DNA matches it firmly. Size is omitted from some rows. Given values are once, few, many or a class for expanded clones.

TRBV6-2/TRBV6-3,TRBJ2-7,TRBD2,NA,TGTGCCAGCAGTCCCCGGGTAGCGGGAACCTACGAGCAGTACTTC,CASSPRVAGTYEQYF
TRBV7-2,TRBJ2-2,TRBD2,NA,TGTGCCAGCAGTCTAATCGCCGCGAGCGGGGTTTGGGCCGGGGAGCTGTTTTTT,CASSLIAASGVWAGELFF
TRBV6-2/TRBV6-3,TRBJ2-3,TRBD1,NA,TGTGCCAGCAGCAGTGGACAGGGCGGCGATACGCAGTATTTT,CASSSGQGGDTQYF
TRBV13,TRBJ1-2,NA,NA,TGTGCCAGCAGCTTAGGGCGGCAGGGGAGAGGCTATGGCTACACCTTC,CASSLGRQGRGYGYTF
TRBV11-2,TRBJ2-5,NA,NA,TGTGCCAGCAGCTTCCTCCCCCCTCTACAAGAGACCCAGTACTTC,CASSFLPPLQETQYF
TRBV27,TRBJ1-4,NA,NA,TGTGCCAGCAGTTTTGGGCTCGGAACAACTAATGAAAAACTGTTTTTT,CASSFGLGTTNEKLFF
TRBV18,TRBJ1-2,NA,few,TGTGCCAGCTCACCAAGCGGGGGCCTTAGAGACTATGGCTACACCTTC,CASSPSGGLRDYGYTF
TRBV24-1,TRBJ1-5,TRBD1,few,TGTGCCACCATACAGGGGAATCAGCCCCAGCATTTT,CATIQGNQPQHF
TRBV10-3,TRBJ2-7,TRBD2,few,TGTGCCATCAGTGACCTCGGACTAGCGGGCTACGAGCAGTACTTC,CAISDLGLAGYEQYF
TRBV30,TRBJ2-1,TRBD2,NA,TGTGCCTGGAAGCGGGGGGTCCACAATGAGCAGTTCTTC,CAWKRGVHNEQFF
TRBV9,TRBJ1-2,NA,NA,TGTGCCAGCAGCGTAGCTAGCAGCCCTAACTATGGCTACACCTTC,CASSVASSPNYGYTF
TRBV28,TRBJ2-4,NA,NA,TGTGCCAGCAGTTTACCAGGGATTCCGAGGAACATTCAGTACTTC,CASSLPGIPRNIQYF
TRBV11-2,TRBJ1-1,NA,NA,TGTGCCAGCAGCTTATTGGGGCAGGGGAACACTGAAGCTTTCTTT,CASSLLGQGNTEAFF
TRBV5-5,TRBJ1-2,TRBD1,NA,TGTGCCAGCAGCTCCGGACAGGGCACCGGCTACACCTTC,CASSSGQGTGYTF
TRBV18,TRBJ1-1,TRBD1,NA,TGTGCCAGCTCACCTTTACAGGGGATTTACACTGAAGCTTTCTTT,CASSPLQGIYTEAFF
TRBV6-5,TRBJ2-2,TRBD1,NA,TGTGCCAGCAGACGGACAGGGAACACCGGGGAGCTGTTTTTT,CASRRTGNTGELFF
TRBV10-3,TRBJ1-4,TRBD1,NA,TGTGCCATCAGTGACAGGGGGCGGGAAAAACTGTTTTTT,CAISDRGREKLFF
TRBV5-1,TRBJ1-6,TRBD1,NA,TGCGCCAGCAGCTTTGAGCAGGGGGGCGTTAATTCACCCCTCCACTTT,CASSFEQGGVNSPLHF
TRBV9,TRBJ1-2,NA,NA,TGTGCCAGCAGCGTAGGGGGCGGACAGTACTATGGCTACACCTTC,CASSVGGGQYYGYTF
TRBV6-2/TRBV6-3,TRBJ2-4,TRBD1,NA,TGTGCCAGCAGTTACTCAGAGGGGGCGAACATTCAGTACTTC,CASSYSEGANIQYF
TRBV7-9,TRBJ2-7,NA,NA,TGTGCCAGCAGCTTAGCGGCCGAGCAGTACTTC,CASSLAAEQYF
TRBV30,TRBJ1-1,NA,NA,TGTGCCTGGAGGCGGGGGGCGGCTGAAGCTTTCTTT,CAWRRGAAEAFF
TRBV19,TRBJ2-3,TRBD2,once,TGTGCCAGTAGTGATGGTCTAGCGGGAGGAACAGATACGCAGTATTTT,CASSDGLAGGTDTQYF
TRBV3-1/TRBV3-2,TRBJ1-5,NA,NA,TGTGCCAGCAGCCAAGATTTCCAGCGGTCTCAGCCCCAGCATTTT,CASSQDFQRSQPQHF
TRBV6-5,TRBJ1-1,TRBD1,NA,TGTGCCAGCAGCTGGACAGGGAGGACTGAAGCTTTCTTT,CASSWTGRTEAFF
TRBV10-3,TRBJ2-1,TRBD2,NA,TGTGCCATCAGACCTGGGACTAGCGGATACAATGAGCAGTTCTTC,CAIRPGTSGYNEQFF
TRBV5-4,TRBJ1-6,TRBD1,NA,TGTGCCAGCAGCTTGCGGGACAGCCGTTCCTTT,CASSLRDSRSF
TRBV7-3,TRBJ1-6,TRBD1,NA,TGTGCCAGCAGCTTATGGGCAGGGGGTAATTCACCCCTCCACTTT,CASSLWAGGNSPLHF
TRBV5-1,TRBJ1-2,NA,once,TGCGCCAGCAGCTTGGACGGGCAGGGGAACTATGGCTACACCTTC,CASSLDGQGNYGYTF
TRBV5-1,TRBJ2-5,NA,NA,TGCGCCAGCAGCACAGGGAGGGGGGCCGAAGAGACCCAGTACTTC,CASSTGRGAEETQYF
TRBV19,TRBJ1-4,TRBD1,NA,TGTGCCAGTAGTCGGGTACAGGGGACAGGTGAAAAACTGTTTTTT,CASSRVQGTGEKLFF
TRBV28,TRBJ1-6,NA,NA,TGTGCCAGCCGGGTTCCTAATTCACCCCTCCACTTT,CASRVPNSPLHF
TRBV4-2,TRBJ2-3,TRBD1,NA,TGTGCCAGCAGCGGGACAGGGGACGCAGATACGCAGTATTTT,CASSGTGDADTQYF
TRBV19,TRBJ2-7,NA,NA,TGTGCCAGTAGCATCGTAGGGGATAGCTCCTACGAGCAGTACTTC,CASSIVGDSSYEQYF
TRBV19,TRBJ2-2,TRBD2,once,TGTGCCACCCCACGGCTAGCGGGGGGCGTAACGAACACCGGGGAGCTGTTTTTT,CATPRLAGGVTNTGELFF
TRBV18,TRBJ1-1,TRBD1,NA,TGTGCCAGCGGTGGGACAGGGGATAGGGCGACTGAAGCTTTCTTT,CASGGTGDRATEAFF
TRBV7-2,TRBJ2-1,NA,NA,TGTGCCAGCAGCTCTCAGGTCAGCGGGTTTTGGAATGAGCAGTTCTTC,CASSSQVSGFWNEQFF
TRBV5-1,TRBJ2-1,TRBD2,NA,TGCGCCAGCGCCACTGGGGGACTAGCGTTCAATGAGCAGTTCTTC,CASATGGLAFNEQFF
TRBV5-1,TRBJ1-2,NA,NA,TGCGCCAGCAGCTTGGGTCGAGGGCCACACTATGGCTACACCTTC,CASSLGRGPHYGYTF
TRBV5-4,TRBJ2-2,TRBD2,NA,TGTGCCAGCAGCTCGTCTAGCGGGGGGGCCGCCGGGGAGCTGTTTTTT,CASSSSSGGAAGELFF
TRBV2,TRBJ2-5,NA,NA,TGTGCCAGCAGGGAGACAGTCCGGTACCAAGAGACCCAGTACTTC,CASRETVRYQETQYF
TRBV7-2,TRBJ1-6,NA,once,TGTGCCAGCAGCTTACAGGCAGGGGTTGATGTATCACCCCTCCACTTT,CASSLQAGVDVSPLHF
TRBV6-5,TRBJ2-5,TRBD1,NA,TGTGCCAGCAGCCAACAGGGGCAAGAGACCCAGTACTTC,CASSQQGQETQYF
TRBV5-6,TRBJ2-1,NA,NA,TGTGCCAGCAGCCCCCTTTCGGCCTTGAGCGGCTTAACCCACAATGAGCAGTTCTTC,CASSPLSALSGLTHNEQFF
TRBV19,TRBJ2-1,NA,NA,TGTGCCAGTAGAACCTGGGGGGGGGCGAATGGCGGATACAATGAGCAGTTCTTC,CASRTWGGANGGYNEQFF